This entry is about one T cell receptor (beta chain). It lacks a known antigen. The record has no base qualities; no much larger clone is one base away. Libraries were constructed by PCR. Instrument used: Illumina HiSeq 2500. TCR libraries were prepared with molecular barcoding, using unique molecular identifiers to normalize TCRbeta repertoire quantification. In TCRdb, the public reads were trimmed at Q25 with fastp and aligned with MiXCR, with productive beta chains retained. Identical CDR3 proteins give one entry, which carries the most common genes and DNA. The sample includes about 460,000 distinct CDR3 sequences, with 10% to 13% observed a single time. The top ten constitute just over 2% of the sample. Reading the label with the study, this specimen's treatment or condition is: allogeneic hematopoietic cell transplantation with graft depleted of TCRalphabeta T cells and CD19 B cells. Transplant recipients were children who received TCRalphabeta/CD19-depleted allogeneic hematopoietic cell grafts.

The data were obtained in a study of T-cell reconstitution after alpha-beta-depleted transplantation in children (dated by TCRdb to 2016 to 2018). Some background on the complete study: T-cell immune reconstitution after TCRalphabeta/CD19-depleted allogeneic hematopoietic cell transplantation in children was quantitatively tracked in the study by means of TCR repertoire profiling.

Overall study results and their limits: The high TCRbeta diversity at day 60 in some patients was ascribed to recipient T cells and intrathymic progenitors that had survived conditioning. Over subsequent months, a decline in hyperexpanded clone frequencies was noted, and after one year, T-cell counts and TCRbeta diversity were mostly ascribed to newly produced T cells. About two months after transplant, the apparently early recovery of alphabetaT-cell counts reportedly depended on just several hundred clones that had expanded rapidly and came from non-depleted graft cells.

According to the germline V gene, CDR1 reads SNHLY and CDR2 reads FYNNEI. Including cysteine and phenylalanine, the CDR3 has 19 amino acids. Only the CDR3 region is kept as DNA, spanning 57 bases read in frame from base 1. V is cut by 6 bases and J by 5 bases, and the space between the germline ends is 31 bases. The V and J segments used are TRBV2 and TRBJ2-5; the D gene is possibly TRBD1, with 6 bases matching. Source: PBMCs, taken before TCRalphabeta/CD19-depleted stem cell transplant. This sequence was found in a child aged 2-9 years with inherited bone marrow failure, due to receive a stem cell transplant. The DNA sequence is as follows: TGTGCCAGCAGCTTCCGCCGCGAACCAGGGGTTATGATTAGGGAGACCCAGTACTTC. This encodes CASSFRREPGVMIRETQYF.